This TCR beta chain emerged from a study of CD8 T cells in Susac syndrome (dated by TCRdb to the late 2010s). For the study in its entirety: Among the Susac syndrome patients who were sequenced, clinically active disease was present in more than 5 and clinical remission was observed in under ten. Repertoire sequencing was used to test whether CD8+ T cell activation and differentiation in Susac syndrome was antigen driven. At the time of blood withdrawal, Susac syndrome patients were either therapy-naive, taking corticosteroids (with some also receiving IVIg), or on IVIg alone. The study compared CD8+ T cell repertoire clonality among 11 to 12 healthy donors, around 14 Susac syndrome patients and 15 or so multiple sclerosis patients. Broader findings and caveats from the paper: In the total CD8+ and CD8+ TEMRA repertoires, about 16 and five Susac-specific public clones, respectively, were identified. Clonal expansion was seen in Susac syndrome CD8+ repertoires, peaking in CD8+ TEMRA cells and being greater in clinically active patients than in remitting ones. The study acknowledged that relatively few individuals were included in the TCR sequencing and HLA analysis.

Notes on this clonotype: Its antigen has not been determined. Base qualities are not recorded, but no much larger clone differs from it by a single base.

Peripheral blood CD8+ and CD4+ T cells from healthy donors, Susac syndrome patients and multiple sclerosis patients were profiled using high-throughput TCR beta sequencing. Recently defined diagnostic criteria for definite or probable disease were met by the Susac syndrome patients. Bulk CD8+ and CD4+ T cells were purified by magnetic negative isolation, while CD8+ TEMRA cells were enriched using FACS. Blood was drawn into EDTA tubes, processed within 24 hours, and PBMCs were isolated by density gradient centrifugation. PBMCs intended for TCR sequencing were frozen in liquid nitrogen and were later thawed in a 37 degrees C water bath. The sorted or isolated CD4+, CD8+ and CD8+ TEMRA cells reached a purity of at least 90%. RNA was extracted with the RNeasy kit and 0.5 to 1 ug was reverse transcribed using random hexamers. TCR beta CDR3 regions were amplified with the immunoSEQ multiplex PCR assay covering 54 Vbeta and 13 Jbeta segments. PCR amplification bias was corrected by using a synthetic template baseline for primer optimization and computational correction. Per the authors' processing: Reads were assigned to V, D and J genes according to IMGT and analyzed in immunoSEQ Analyzer, with only productive sequences retained. Clonality was calculated as one minus the Shannon entropy normalized by log2 of the number of productive unique sequences. For each patient and control, public and private clones were evaluated among the 100 most prevalent clones. Susac-specific clones were defined as absent from healthy and MS cohorts, over a thousand published viral clones and other ImmuneACCESS disease sequences. The public reads were quality trimmed at Q25 with fastp and then assembled into clones with MiXCR by TCRdb, keeping productive beta chains. Under each unique CDR3 protein, matching rows form one entry showing the most common genes and DNA. The authors' filters were not applied to this entry. In all, the sample holds around 100,000 distinct CDR3 sequences, and about 95% of those were seen once. The ten largest clones capture 0.3% of the sample.

The TCR originated in a human donor with Susac syndrome. The sequenced sample was CD8+ T cells from PBMCs.

The nucleotide sequence reads as follows: TGCGCCAGCAGCGCGCCCGGGGAACAGACCCAGTACTTC. Translated, this is CASSAPGEQTQYF. This chain joins TRBV5-1 to TRBJ2-5; TRBD2 might be the D gene, on 5 matching bases. The CDR3 measures 13 amino acids from cysteine to phenylalanine. The kept DNA is CDR3 alone, 39 bases in frame from the first base. Reading the germline V gene gives CDR1 SGHRS and CDR2 YFSETQ. V loses 4 bases of germline sequence and J loses 6 bases, and the interval between the two ends is 13 bases.